This section outlines one TCR beta chain sequence together with its context. What it binds is not known. Some clones are missing from TCRdb's copy, which holds only in-frame ones; the method was immunoSEQ multiplex PCR. The sample lists under 50,000 clones, around 67% occurring once. This sample is drawn from a study of vaccination effects on CD4 cells after COVID-19. CDR3 length: 15 residues. V lost 4 bases, J lost 1 base, and 13 bases lay in between. Germline V lookup: CDR1 ENHRY, CDR2 SYGVKD. Cultured cells yielded isolated CD4+ T cells after 10 days. This sample comprised CD4+ T cells from PBMCs cultured without peptide, obtained before COVID-19 vaccination. The sequence was collected from a human donor who received a COVID-19 vaccine. The gene calls are TRBV10-3 and TRBJ1-1; D call uncertain. Here the CDR3 DNA reads TGTGCCATCAGTGGTAGACACCCGAGGAACACTGAAGCTTTCTTT. This codes for CAISGRHPRNTEAFF.